This TCR beta chain stems from a study of T cell responses to AZD1222 COVID-19 vaccine. Study findings and constraints: Per reports, nearly half of all spike-specific TCRs target regions that are unmutated in variants. Just five or six AZD1222 recipients were seropositive at baseline.

Assay used: immunoSEQ multiplex PCR; TCRdb lists only in-frame clones, some missing. The sample has 100,000 to 120,000 clones, around 90% seen once; the top ten hold under 3.5%. CDR1 is SGHRS and CDR2 is YFSETQ in the germline V gene. The length of the CDR3 is 15 residues. The ends lost 3 bases at V and 2 bases at J; junction bases unmatched: 7. As regards this clone: What it binds is not known.

Here the sequenced sample was peripheral blood, taken on day 0 of AZD1222 vaccination. The TCR comes from an adult in good health. The chain links TRBV5-1 to TRBJ2-5, with 7 nucleotides matching TRBD1. CDR3 residues: CASSSRTGEQETQYF. Here the CDR3 DNA reads TGCGCCAGCAGCTCAAGGACAGGAGAACAAGAGACCCAGTACTTC.